This T cell receptor (beta chain) came from a study of blood T cell repertoires in COVID-19 (dated by TCRdb to the early 2020s). A note on the overall study: Samples covering the acute and convalescent phases of COVID-19 were provided by collaborators in the United States, Italy and Spain. The sample metadata nearly always contained a de-identified subject ID, COVID-19 status, age in years and sex. The material from the prospective study consisted of cDNA or gDNA derived from T cells, B-cell-depleted T cells, or PBMCs. The repertoires were released in a freely available public database meant as a resource for research on the immune response to SARS-CoV-2. Deeply sampled blood TCRbeta repertoires from subjects exposed to, actively infected with, or recovered from COVID-19 were included in the dataset. Where available, HLA class I and class II types were taken from metadata supplied by the sample provider and were not determined by assay-based typing. The samples were drawn from the first 160 participants of the ongoing ImmuneRACE study and from 1,254 subjects provided by 6 global collaborators. What the work shows at the level of the full study, not this receptor alone: The quantity of clinical and demographic metadata differed by source and by participant and was supplied without curation.

Whole blood was collected in K2EDTA tubes by collaborating institutions according to the institutions' own protocols. Collaborator samples were shipped for TCRbeta analysis as frozen whole blood, isolated PBMCs, or DNA extracted from either sample type. Sequences LNHDA (CDR1) and SQIVND (CDR2) are obtained from the germline V gene (reference sequence). Including the terminal cysteine and phenylalanine, the CDR3 comprises 13 residues. The entry retains the CDR3 DNA only, 39 bases that are in frame from base 1. V ends up 5 bases short and J 6 bases short, with an unmatched junction base count of 4. This clone was found once. Which antigen it targets is not known. No base qualities exist here, and no much larger clone lies one base off it. TCRbeta CDR3 regions were amplified from genomic DNA by means of the immunoSEQ Assay, a bias-controlled multiplex PCR. The published analysis was carried out like this. The number of nucleated cells in each sample was estimated by amplification of reference gene primers within the assay. To quantify the absolute abundance of each unique TCRbeta CDR3 rearrangement, sequence reads were collapsed and filtered. Productive Simpson clonality was computed per sample as the square root of Simpson's diversity index over productive rearrangements. What TCRdb holds here is the immuneACCESS table cut down to in-frame rearrangements. Part of the clones is not present; checked against another copy, under half of the missing clones reflect an unresolved V gene, and the others are unexplained. V and J calls and clone size follow that table, whereas D and trimming were derived from the DNA. The sample records tens of thousands of clones, 75% to 90% of which are singletons. The top ten clonotypes cover about 4% of the sample.

Here the chain combines TRBV19 and TRBJ2-3, with 8 bases in between that match TRBD2. Specimen: peripheral blood. The TCR comes from a man in his 60s with acute or convalescent COVID-19. The nucleotide sequence is given as TGTGCCAGTAGTGCGGGGGGCGGGGATACGCAGTATTTT. Protein translation: CASSAGGGDTQYF.